The entry below describes one T cell receptor (beta chain). Germline values: CDR1 MGHDK, CDR2 SYGVNS. The CDR3 covers 17 residues. Between the trimmed V and J ends, which lost 1 base and 5 bases, there was a span of 17 bases. This sample stems from a study of blood T cell repertoires in COVID-19. Study information: Sites in the United States, Italy and Spain provided acute and convalescent COVID-19 samples. The cDNA or gDNA used as material had been derived from T cells, B-cell-depleted T cells, or PBMCs.

Original handling: Estimated nucleated cell counts came from reference gene primer amplification. The protocol was immunoSEQ multiplex PCR, while the TCRdb copy is restricted to in-frame clones and leaves out a portion. V and J calls plus clone size are reproduced from that table; the DNA served to infer D and trimming. Of about 69,000 clones detected, approximately 83% appear once; the ten largest clones hold approximately 15%. This rearrangement joins TRBV25-1 to TRBJ2-2; TRBD1 is a possible D gene (6 bases). The sample consisted of peripheral blood. The sequence was obtained from a man aged 35 to 55 with COVID-19, enrolled during active disease. The CDR3, as DNA: TGTGCCAGCAGTGAATGGGGGACACAAGCGCCTACCGGGGAGCTGTTTTTT. Protein sequence: CASSEWGTQAPTGELFF.